This T cell receptor (beta chain) was captured in a study of blood T cell repertoires in COVID-19 (dated by TCRdb to 2019 to 2021). Regarding the complete study: Collaborator samples came from the United States, Italy and Spain and covered acute and convalescent phases of COVID-19. The material from the prospective study consisted of cDNA or gDNA derived from T cells, B-cell-depleted T cells, or PBMCs. The dataset comprised deeply sampled blood TCRbeta repertoires from subjects exposed to, actively infected with, or recovered from COVID-19. A freely available public database, intended as a resource for researchers studying the immune response to SARS-CoV-2, is where the repertoires were released. The samples were drawn from the first 160 participants of the ongoing ImmuneRACE study and from more than 1,000 subjects provided by 6 global collaborators. The sample metadata nearly always contained a de-identified subject ID, COVID-19 status, age in years and sex. Where available, HLA class I and class II types were taken from metadata supplied by the sample provider and were not determined by assay-based typing.

The immunoSEQ Assay, a bias-controlled multiplex PCR, was used to amplify TCRbeta CDR3 regions from genomic DNA. The source study handled its data this way. Within the assay, amplification of reference gene primers was used to estimate how many nucleated cells each sample contained. To quantify the absolute abundance of each unique TCRbeta CDR3 rearrangement, sequence reads were collapsed and filtered. For each sample, productive Simpson clonality was calculated by taking the square root of Simpson's diversity index across productive rearrangements. In TCRdb, the immuneACCESS table is reduced to in-frame sequences with V and J assigned. These tables do not hold every clone; where another copy was compared, an unresolved V gene accounts for under half, and the others remain unexplained. V and J calls and clone size come straight from that table; D and trimming were deduced from the DNA. In this sample the table shows roughly 120,000 clones, approximately 81% of which occur a single time. Of the sample, about 13% is held by the ten largest clones.

Concerning this clone itself: Its antigen remains undetermined. Base qualities are not recorded, but no much larger clone differs from it by a single base.

On the study overall, not on this receptor specifically: Clinical and demographic metadata were provided uncurated, with the amount varying by source and participant.

Whole blood was collected in K2EDTA tubes by collaborating institutions according to the institutions' own protocols. For TCRbeta analysis, collaborators shipped samples in one of three forms: frozen whole blood, isolated PBMCs, or DNA extracted from either of those sample types. V sheds 6 bases and J sheds 3 bases, leaving 12 bases between their ends. CDR1 and CDR2 are read off the germline V gene as MNHEY and SVGAGI. The CDR3 runs 13 residues from the cysteine to the phenylalanine. This entry keeps only the CDR3 DNA: 39 bases, framed from base 1. The sequence joins TRBV6-5 to TRBJ2-7; TRBD1 might be the D gene, on 5 matching bases. The TCR sequence derives from a human donor in a cohort sampled during active COVID-19. Sequenced: peripheral blood. The nucleotides read TGTGCCAGCAGCCGACAGAGATACTACGAGCAGTACTTC. Its product reads: CASSRQRYYEQYF.